These 27 T cell receptor beta chains came from one sample sequenced in a study of cytomegalovirus exposure and HLA in healthy donors. The PCR made use of 60 Vbeta and 13 Jbeta primers. Profiled with immunoSEQ multiplex PCR; TCRdb holds only in-frame clones, not every one. The table shows under 110,000 clones, with 75% occurring only once. Sequencing was performed on PBMCs. These receptors were collected from a man between 40 and 49 years old in good health and CMV-seronegative.

CDR3 loop: CASSLVAGGPGDEQFF. CDR3 sequence (DNA): TGTGCCAGCAGCTTAGTTGCGGGGGGGCCCGGAGATGAGCAGTTCTTC. The chain is built from TRBV11-2 and TRBJ2-1; 9 bases align to TRBD2. This CDR3 contains 16 residues. With V trimmed by 1 base and J by 8 bases, 9 bases remained unmatched. Germline values: CDR1 SGHAT, CDR2 FQNNGV.

The chain employs TRBV7-2 and TRBJ2-5; D is undetermined. Trimming removed 3 bases at V and 5 bases at J, with 10 bases between. The CDR3 is 13 amino acids. Germline CDR1 and CDR2: SGHTA and FQGNSA. CDR3 coding DNA: TGTGCCAGCAGCTTCCCGTCCGCGGAGACCCAGTACTTC. It specifies CASSFPSAETQYF.

The J gene is TRBJ1-4, the V gene TRBV10-1; 9 positions match TRBD1. V shed 11 bases and J 0 bases; nucleotides not matched to a gene: 7. The germline gives CDR1 WNHNN, CDR2 SYGVQD (reference sequence). CDR3 size: 15 residues. CDR3 nucleotide sequence: TGCGCCCCCGGACAGGGGCGGGCAACTAATGAAAAACTGTTTTTT. Its protein product is CAPGQGRATNEKLFF.

In the case of this clone: One junction end disagrees with the germline gene, perhaps due to a read error. The chain uses TRBV11-3 and TRBJ2-1, with D hard to call. CDR1 is SGHNT and CDR2 is YENEEA in the germline V gene. There are 13 residues in the CDR3. The CDR3 protein is CASSLSSDNEQFF. In DNA form, the CDR3 reads TGTGCCAGCAGCTTAAGCTCCGACAATGAGCAGTTCTTC. The whole variable domain, remainder taken from reference TRBV11-3 and TRBJ2-1, is EAGVVQSPRYKIIEKKQPVAFWCNPISGHNTLYWYLQNLGQGPELLIRYENEEAVDDSQLPKDRFSAERLKGVDSTLKIQPAELGDSAVYLCASSLSSDNEQFFGPGTRLTVL.

This chain links TRBV29-1 with TRBJ2-1; the match to TRBD2 covers 8 bases. Germline V lookup: CDR1 SQVTM, CDR2 ANQGSEA. Trimming removed 0 bases from V and 4 bases from J; junction bases left unmatched: 8. The CDR3 has 16 residues. The DNA of the CDR3 is TGCAGCGTTGAAGATCTTGGGCGGGGGGTATACAATGAGCAGTTCTTC. Residues: CSVEDLGRGVYNEQFF.

The V call is TRBV5-6, the J call TRBJ1-1; no definite D call. CDR1 is SGHDT and CDR2 is YYEEEE in the germline V gene. With 6 bases removed from V and 1 base from J, the gap between germline ends came to 16 bases. The CDR3 runs 15 residues. The CDR3 coding sequence is TGTGCCAGCACCGCGTCGGGGAACTCGAACACTGAAGCTTTCTTT. Its protein product is CASTASGNSNTEAFF.

The chain employs TRBV7-2 and TRBJ2-7, with a tentative D call TRBD1 (6 bases). The CDR3 consists of 12 residues. V lost 6 bases and J 6 bases, leaving 12 bases between the germline ends. Germline loops: CDR1 SGHTA, CDR2 FQGNSA. CDR3 bases: TGTGCCAGCAGTGTAACAGGGATCGAGCAGTACTTC. Protein product: CASSVTGIEQYF.

The V gene is TRBV7-9, the J gene TRBJ1-2; D perhaps matches TRBD1 (5 bases). Germline values: CDR1 SEHNR, CDR2 FQNEAQ (reference sequence). The CDR3 length is 14 residues. Trimming cost V 3 bases and J 3 bases, with 11 bases left between them. This CDR3 is CASSFVGGDYGYTF. CDR3 nucleotide sequence: TGTGCCAGCAGCTTTGTGGGGGGAGACTATGGCTACACCTTC.

This chain links TRBV5-1 with TRBJ2-5; 9 nucleotides line up with TRBD1. The length of the CDR3 is 14 residues. Germline V gives CDR1 SGHRS, CDR2 YFSETQ. V shed 3 bases and J 4 bases; nucleotides not matched to a gene: 4. CDR3 bases: TGCGCCAGCAGCTCAACAGGGGGCGCAGAGACCCAGTACTTC. This sequence encodes CASSSTGGAETQYF.

The chain's CDR3 is CASSLAANYGYTF. CDR3 nucleotide sequence: TGTGCCAGCAGCTTGGCCGCTAACTATGGCTACACCTTC. The chain couples TRBV5-4 to TRBJ1-2, with D uncertain. The V end was cut by 0 bases, the J end by 0 bases, with 3 bases between. The CDR3 covers 13 residues. The germline gives CDR1 SGHNT, CDR2 YYREEE (reference sequence). Full variable domain (missing parts from reference TRBV5-4 and TRBJ1-2): ETGVTQSPTHLIKTRGQQVTLRCSSQSGHNTVSWYQQALGQGPQFIFQYYREEENGRGNFPPRFSGLQFPNYSSELNVNALELDDSALYLCASSLAANYGYTFGSGTRLTVV.

This rearrangement joins TRBV6-6 to TRBJ1-5, with a weak D call TRBD1 (6 bases). V lost 2 bases, J lost 0 bases, and 11 bases lay in between. Germline CDR1 MNHNY, CDR2 SVGAGI (reference sequence). This CDR3 comprises 16 residues. CDR3 amino acids: CASSYGRGYSNQPQHF. The CDR3 region has the DNA TGTGCCAGCAGTTACGGCAGGGGCTATAGCAATCAGCCCCAGCATTTT.

This rearrangement joins TRBV5-5 to TRBJ2-7; 8 nucleotides agree with TRBD1. Looked up from germline, CDR1 is SGHKS and CDR2 is YYEKEE (reference sequence). There are 16 residues in the CDR3. V lost 4 bases, J lost 0 bases, and 9 bases stayed unmatched. The CDR3 bases are TGTGCCAGCAGCACCACCGGGACAGGCCGCTCCTACGAGCAGTACTTC. As protein: CASSTTGTGRSYEQYF.

This clone appeared a few times. V usage is TRBV28 and J usage is TRBJ2-2; 12 nucleotides agree with TRBD2. The CDR3 totals 17 residues. Germline V lookup: CDR1 MDHEN, CDR2 SYDVKM. V lost 7 bases to trimming and J lost 6 bases; unmatched junction nucleotides: 12. DNA for the CDR3: TGTGCCAGCAAGGCTAGCGGGGGGGCAATCTCTGCCGGGGAGCTGTTTTTT. Amino acids: CASKASGGAISAGELFF.

The chain uses TRBV5-1 and TRBJ1-1; possibly TRBD1 for D (5 bases). V shed 0 bases and J shed 5 bases, with 14 bases lying between them. The CDR3 has 15 residues. Per the germline V gene, CDR1 is SGHRS and CDR2 is YFSETQ. The CDR3 DNA is TGCGCCAGCAGCTTGGTCCCAGGGTCGGAAACTGAAGCTTTCTTT. It encodes CASSLVPGSETEAFF.

The chain is built from TRBV7-9 and TRBJ1-2, with 8 nucleotides matching TRBD1. V lost 3 bases and J lost 6; bases outside the gene matches: 6. This CDR3 comprises 14 residues. Germline CDR1 and CDR2: SEHNR and FQNEAQ (reference sequence). The CDR3 DNA reads as TGTGCCAGCAGCTTCCGACAGGGGCAGAATGGCTACACCTTC. Its translation: CASSFRQGQNGYTF.

CDR3 nucleotides: TGCGCCAGCAGTGAGGGTCCGGGACAGGCGATTTACAATGAGCAGTTCTTC. Amino acid sequence: CASSEGPGQAIYNEQFF. This chain connects TRBV10-1 to TRBJ2-1, with TRBD1 identical over 8 bases. Germline V lookup: CDR1 WNHNN, CDR2 SYGVQD (reference sequence). CDR3 length equals 17 residues. The ends lost 2 bases at V and 4 bases at J; junction bases unmatched: 10.

The genes are TRBV18 and TRBJ1-2; D is unresolved. The CDR3 covers 13 residues. Between the trimmed V and J ends, which lost 1 base and 5 bases, there was a span of 8 bases. The germline CDR1 and CDR2 sequences are KGHSH and LQKENI. In DNA, the CDR3 is TGTGCCAGCTCACCACGAGACAAGTATGGCTACACCTTC. Its translation is CASSPRDKYGYTF.

This clone has just a few counts. The genes are TRBV7-9 and TRBJ2-3; no firm D call. From germline, CDR1 is SEHNR and CDR2 FQNEAQ (reference sequence). The V end was cut by 5 bases, the J end by 3 bases, with 9 bases between. CDR3 length equals 13 residues. The CDR3 nucleotides are TGTGCCAGCAGCGCCATAGCAACAGATACGCAGTATTTT. Amino acids: CASSAIATDTQYF.

The gene calls are TRBV9 and TRBJ2-3, with D possibly being TRBD2 (6 bases). The germline V gene encodes CDR1 SGDLS and CDR2 YYNGEE. This CDR3 is built from 14 residues. CDR3 bases: TGTATTGACAAGGGCGGGGCAAGCACAGATACGCAGTATTTT. Translation: CIDKGGASTDTQYF. Based on the CDR3 plus reference TRBV9 and TRBJ2-3, the full variable domain is DSGVTQTPKHLITATGQRVTLRCSPRSGDLSVYWYQQSLDQGLQFLIQYYNGEERAKGNILERFSAQQFPDLHSELNLSSLELGDSALYFCIDKGGASTDTQYFGPGTRLTVL.

V gene TRBV27 combines with J gene TRBJ1-1; tentative D call: TRBD1 (5 bases). The CDR3 loop spans 15 amino acids. The V and J ends lost 5 bases and 5 bases respectively, with 18 bases between them. Germline assignment: CDR1 MNHEY and CDR2 SMNVEV (reference sequence). CDR3 residues: CASSPGTGVGTEAFF. CDR3 coding DNA: TGTGCCAGCAGTCCGGGGACGGGGGTAGGAACTGAAGCTTTCTTT.

The chain is built from TRBV12-5 and TRBJ1-1; 7 positions match TRBD1. V trimming: 1 base; J trimming: 10 bases; junction bases outside the gene matches: 9. The germline V gene has CDR1 LGHNT and CDR2 FRNRAP. The CDR3 has 14 residues. The CDR3 DNA follows: TGTGCTAGTGGTTTGGGAGACACCGGGACAGTAGCTTTCTTT. It yields the protein CASGLGDTGTVAFF.

The V and J genes are TRBV27 and TRBJ1-6, with D uncertain. The CDR3 loop spans 10 amino acids. The germline V gene has CDR1 MNHEY and CDR2 SMNVEV (reference sequence). Between the trimmed V and J ends, which lost 8 bases and 6 bases, there was a span of 2 bases. The CDR3 region is CASLNSPLHF. Written as DNA, the CDR3 is TGTGCCAGCCTTAATTCACCCCTCCACTTT.

CDR3 region: CASSLIKGVQETQYF. The CDR3 region has the DNA TGTGCCAGCAGCTTAATTAAAGGGGTCCAAGAGACCCAGTACTTC. The chain has TRBV7-7 and TRBJ2-5; D perhaps matches TRBD1 (5 bases). CDR1 SSHAT and CDR2 FNYEAQ come from the germline V gene (reference sequence). Trimming pared 2 bases from V and 1 base from J, leaving 11 bases between. CDR3 length: 15 residues.

The V gene is TRBV7-2, the J gene TRBJ1-1, with no clear D. The CDR3 is made up of 15 amino acids. V lost 0 bases and J 3 bases, leaving 11 bases between the germline ends. Germline V gene lookup returns CDR1 SGHTA and CDR2 FQGNSA. The CDR3 nucleotides are TGTGCCAGCAGCTTAGCGCTCACGCGGTACACTGAAGCTTTCTTT. Amino acid sequence: CASSLALTRYTEAFF. Full variable domain (rest looked up from reference TRBV7-2 and TRBJ1-1): GAGVSQSPSNKVTEKGKDVELRCDPISGHTALYWYRQSLGQGLEFLIYFQGNSAPDKSGLPSDRFSAERTGGSVSTLTIQRTQQEDSAVYLCASSLALTRYTEAFFGQGTRLTVV.

The chain links TRBV2 to TRBJ2-3; 9 bases map to TRBD2. The CDR3 extends over 15 amino acids. Trimming at V came to 2 bases and at J to 4 bases, leaving 4 bases not matched to a gene. CDR1 is SNHLY and CDR2 is FYNNEI in the germline V gene. This CDR3 is CASSERASGADTQYF. CDR3 in DNA: TGTGCCAGCAGTGAACGGGCTAGCGGGGCAGATACGCAGTATTTT.

This clone was counted a few times. The V gene is TRBV2, the J gene TRBJ2-2; D gene unclear. With 3 bases removed from V and 3 bases from J, the gap between germline ends came to 11 bases. The CDR3 length is 15 residues. Looked up from germline, CDR1 is SNHLY and CDR2 is FYNNEI. In nucleotides, the CDR3 is TGTGCCAGCAGTGAGAATGGGCAGTACACCGGGGAGCTGTTTTTT. Its translation: CASSENGQYTGELFF.

The chain has TRBV28 and TRBJ1-5, with D tentatively TRBD1 (6 bases). V was clipped by 7 bases and J by 7 bases, with 20 bases between them. Looked up from germline, CDR1 is MDHEN and CDR2 is SYDVKM. CDR3 length: 15 amino acids. The CDR3: CASTLTGRRGQPQHF. The CDR3 bases are TGTGCCAGCACCCTGACAGGCCGGAGAGGCCAGCCCCAGCATTTT.